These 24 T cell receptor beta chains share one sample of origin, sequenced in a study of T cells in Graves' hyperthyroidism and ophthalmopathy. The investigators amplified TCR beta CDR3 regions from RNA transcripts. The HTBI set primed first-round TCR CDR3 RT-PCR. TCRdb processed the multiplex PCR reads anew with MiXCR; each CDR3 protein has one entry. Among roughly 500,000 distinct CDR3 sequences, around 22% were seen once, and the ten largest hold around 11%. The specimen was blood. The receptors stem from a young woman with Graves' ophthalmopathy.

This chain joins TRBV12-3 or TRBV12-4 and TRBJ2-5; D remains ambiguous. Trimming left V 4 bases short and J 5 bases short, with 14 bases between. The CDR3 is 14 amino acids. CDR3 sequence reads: CASSSLRLEETQYF. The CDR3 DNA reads TGTGCCAGCAGTTCTCTACGTTTGGAGGAGACCCAGTACTTC.

CDR3 sequence reads: CASSLARTSGSAREQYF. CDR3 sequence (DNA): TGTGCCAGCAGTTTAGCGCGGACTAGCGGGAGTGCTCGCGAGCAGTACTTC. This chain connects TRBV12-3 or TRBV12-4 to TRBJ2-7, with 13 bases matching TRBD2. The CDR3 contains 17 residues. V lost 0 bases, J lost 6 bases, and 8 bases stayed unmatched.

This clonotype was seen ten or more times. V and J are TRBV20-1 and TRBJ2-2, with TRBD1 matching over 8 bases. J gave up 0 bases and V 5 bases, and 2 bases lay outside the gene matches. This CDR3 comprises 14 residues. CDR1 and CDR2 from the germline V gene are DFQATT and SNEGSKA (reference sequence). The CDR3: CSADRGANTGELFF. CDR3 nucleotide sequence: TGCAGTGCTGACAGGGGCGCGAACACCGGGGAGCTGTTTTTT.

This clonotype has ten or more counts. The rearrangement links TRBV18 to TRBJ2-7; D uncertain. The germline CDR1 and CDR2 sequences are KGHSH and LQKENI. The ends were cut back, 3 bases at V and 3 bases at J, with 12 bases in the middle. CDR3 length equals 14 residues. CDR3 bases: TGTGCCAGCTCACCGGGCCTAGATGGCTACGAGCAGTACTTC. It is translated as CASSPGLDGYEQYF.

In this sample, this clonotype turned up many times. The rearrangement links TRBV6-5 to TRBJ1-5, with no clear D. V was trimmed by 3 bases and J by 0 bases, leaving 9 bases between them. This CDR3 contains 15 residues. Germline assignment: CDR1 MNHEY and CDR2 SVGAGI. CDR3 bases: TGTGCCAGCAGTTATTTGGAGGTTAGCAATCAGCCCCAGCATTTT. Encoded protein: CASSYLEVSNQPQHF.

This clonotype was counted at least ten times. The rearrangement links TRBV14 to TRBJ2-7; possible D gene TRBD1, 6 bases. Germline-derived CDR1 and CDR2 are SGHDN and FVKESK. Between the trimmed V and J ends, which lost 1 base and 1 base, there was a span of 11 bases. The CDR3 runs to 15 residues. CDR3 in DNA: TGTGCCAGCAGCCAAGGGACAGTCTTTTCCTACGAGCAGTACTTC. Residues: CASSQGTVFSYEQYF.

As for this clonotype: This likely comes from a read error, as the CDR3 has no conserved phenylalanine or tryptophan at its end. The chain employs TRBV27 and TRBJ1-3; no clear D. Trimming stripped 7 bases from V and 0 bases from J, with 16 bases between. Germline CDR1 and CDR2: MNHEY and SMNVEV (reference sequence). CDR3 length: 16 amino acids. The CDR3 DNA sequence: TGTGCCAGCATCACCTCGGGAAAGAGCTCTGGAAACACCATATATGTT. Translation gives CASITSGKSSGNTIYV.

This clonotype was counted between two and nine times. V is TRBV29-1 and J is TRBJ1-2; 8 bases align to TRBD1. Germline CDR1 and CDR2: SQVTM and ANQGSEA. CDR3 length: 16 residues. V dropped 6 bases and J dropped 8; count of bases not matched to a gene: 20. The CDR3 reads CSVPPSPGTGKEGYTF. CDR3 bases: TGCAGCGTCCCCCCCTCGCCCGGGACAGGAAAAGAGGGCTACACCTTC. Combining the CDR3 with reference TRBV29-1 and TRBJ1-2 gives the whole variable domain SAVISQKPSRDICQRGTSLTIQCQVDSQVTMMFWYRQQPGQSLTLIATANQGSEATYESGFVIDKFPISRPNLTFSTLTVSNMSPEDSSIYLCSVPPSPGTGKEGYTFGSGTRLTVV.

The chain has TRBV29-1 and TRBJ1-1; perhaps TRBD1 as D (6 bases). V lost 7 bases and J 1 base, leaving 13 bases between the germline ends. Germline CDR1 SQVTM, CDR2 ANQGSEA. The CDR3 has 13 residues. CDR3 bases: TGCAGCGCCGTGGGCAGGGGGAACACTGAAGCTTTCTTT. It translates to CSAVGRGNTEAFF.

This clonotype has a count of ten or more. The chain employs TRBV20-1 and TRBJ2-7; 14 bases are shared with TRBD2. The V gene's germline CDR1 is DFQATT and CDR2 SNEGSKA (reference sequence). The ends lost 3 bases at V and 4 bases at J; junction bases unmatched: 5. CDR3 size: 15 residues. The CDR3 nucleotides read TGCAGTGCTAGGACTAGCGGGGGGGTCATGTACGAGCAGTACTTC. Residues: CSARTSGGVMYEQYF.

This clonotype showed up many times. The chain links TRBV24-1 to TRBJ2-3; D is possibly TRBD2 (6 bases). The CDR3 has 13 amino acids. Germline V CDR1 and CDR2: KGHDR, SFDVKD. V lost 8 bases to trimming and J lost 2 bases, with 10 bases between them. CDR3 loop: CATKSGYTDTQYF. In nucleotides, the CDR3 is TGTGCCACCAAGAGCGGGTACACAGATACGCAGTATTTT.

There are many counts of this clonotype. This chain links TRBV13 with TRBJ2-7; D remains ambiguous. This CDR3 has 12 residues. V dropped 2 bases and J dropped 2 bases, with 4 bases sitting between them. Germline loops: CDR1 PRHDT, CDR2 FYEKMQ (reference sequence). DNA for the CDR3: TGTGCCAGCAGCTTAAGGGCCTACGAGCAGTACTTC. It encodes CASSLRAYEQYF.

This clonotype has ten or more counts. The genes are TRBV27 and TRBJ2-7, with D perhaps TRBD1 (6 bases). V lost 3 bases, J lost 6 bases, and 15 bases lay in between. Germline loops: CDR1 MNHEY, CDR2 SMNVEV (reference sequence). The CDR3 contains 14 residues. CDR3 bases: TGTGCCAGCAGTTTCACAAACAGGGTTTTCGAGCAGTACTTC. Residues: CASSFTNRVFEQYF.

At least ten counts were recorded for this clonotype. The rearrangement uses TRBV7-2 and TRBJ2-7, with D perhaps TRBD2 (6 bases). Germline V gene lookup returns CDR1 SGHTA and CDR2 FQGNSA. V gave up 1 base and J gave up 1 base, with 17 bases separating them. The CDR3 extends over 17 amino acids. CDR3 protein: CASSLGHGTGRSYEQYF. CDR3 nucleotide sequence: TGTGCCAGCAGCTTAGGGCACGGGACGGGGAGGTCCTACGAGCAGTACTTC.

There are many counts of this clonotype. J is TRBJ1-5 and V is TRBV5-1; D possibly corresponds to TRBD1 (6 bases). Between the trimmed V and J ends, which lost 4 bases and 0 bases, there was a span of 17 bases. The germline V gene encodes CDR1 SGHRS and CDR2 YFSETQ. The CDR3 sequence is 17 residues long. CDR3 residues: CASSTRGPRVSNQPQHF. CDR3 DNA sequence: TGCGCCAGCAGCACCCGGGGGCCGCGAGTTAGCAATCAGCCCCAGCATTTT.

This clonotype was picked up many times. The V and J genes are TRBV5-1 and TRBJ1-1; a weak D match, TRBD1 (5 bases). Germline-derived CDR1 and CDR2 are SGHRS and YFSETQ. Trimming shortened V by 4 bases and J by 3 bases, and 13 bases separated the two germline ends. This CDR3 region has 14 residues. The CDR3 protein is CASSPREGDTEAFF. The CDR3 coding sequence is TGCGCCAGCAGCCCTAGGGAAGGGGACACTGAAGCTTTCTTT.

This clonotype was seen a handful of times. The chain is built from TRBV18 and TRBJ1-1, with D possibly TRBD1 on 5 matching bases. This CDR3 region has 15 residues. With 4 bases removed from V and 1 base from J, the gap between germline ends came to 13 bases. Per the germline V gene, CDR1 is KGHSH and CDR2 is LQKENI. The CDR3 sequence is CASSQHGTENTEAFF. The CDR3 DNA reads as TGTGCCAGCTCACAGCACGGGACGGAGAACACTGAAGCTTTCTTT.

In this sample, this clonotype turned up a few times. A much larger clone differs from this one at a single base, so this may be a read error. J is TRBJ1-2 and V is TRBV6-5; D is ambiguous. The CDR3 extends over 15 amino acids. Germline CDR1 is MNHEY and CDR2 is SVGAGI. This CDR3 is CASSYSKADPYGFTF. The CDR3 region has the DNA TGTGCCAGCAGTTACTCGAAGGCCGACCCCTATGGCTTCACCTTC.

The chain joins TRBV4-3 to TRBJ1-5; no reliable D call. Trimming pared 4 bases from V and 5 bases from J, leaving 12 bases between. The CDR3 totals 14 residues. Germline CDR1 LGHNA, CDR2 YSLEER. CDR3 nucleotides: TGCGCCAGCAGCCCCGGACCGACCGATCAGCCCCAGCATTTT. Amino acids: CASSPGPTDQPQHF.

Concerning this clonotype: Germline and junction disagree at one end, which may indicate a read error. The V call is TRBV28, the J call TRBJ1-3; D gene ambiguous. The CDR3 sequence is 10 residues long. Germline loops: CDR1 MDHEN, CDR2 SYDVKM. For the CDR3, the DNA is TGTGCCATCATGCGAAACACTATATATTTT. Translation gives CAIMRNTIYF. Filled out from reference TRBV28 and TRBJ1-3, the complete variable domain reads DVKVTQSSRYLVKRTGEKVFLECVQDMDHENMFWYRQDPGLGLRLIYFSYDVKMKEKGDIPEGYSVSREKKERFSLILESASTNQTSMYLCAIMRNTIYFGEGSWLTVV.

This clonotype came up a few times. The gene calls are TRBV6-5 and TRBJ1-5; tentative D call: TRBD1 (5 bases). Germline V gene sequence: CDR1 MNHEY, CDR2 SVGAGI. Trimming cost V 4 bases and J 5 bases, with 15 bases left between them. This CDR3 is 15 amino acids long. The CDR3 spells CASSFNRRKDQPQHF. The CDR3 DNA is TGTGCCAGCAGTTTTAACAGGCGAAAAGATCAGCCCCAGCATTTT.

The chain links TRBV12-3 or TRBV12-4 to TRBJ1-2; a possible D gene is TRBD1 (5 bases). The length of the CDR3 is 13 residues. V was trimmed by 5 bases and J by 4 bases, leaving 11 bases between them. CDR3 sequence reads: CASSNTGFYGYTF. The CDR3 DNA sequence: TGTGCCAGCAGTAACACAGGATTCTATGGCTACACCTTC.

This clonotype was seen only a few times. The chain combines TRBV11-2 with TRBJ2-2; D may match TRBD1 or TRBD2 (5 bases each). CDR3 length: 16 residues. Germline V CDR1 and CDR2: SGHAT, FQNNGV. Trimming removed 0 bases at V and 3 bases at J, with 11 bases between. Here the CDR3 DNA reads TGTGCCAGCAGCTTAGATGGGCAGGGAGACACCGGGGAGCTGTTTTTT. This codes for CASSLDGQGDTGELFF.

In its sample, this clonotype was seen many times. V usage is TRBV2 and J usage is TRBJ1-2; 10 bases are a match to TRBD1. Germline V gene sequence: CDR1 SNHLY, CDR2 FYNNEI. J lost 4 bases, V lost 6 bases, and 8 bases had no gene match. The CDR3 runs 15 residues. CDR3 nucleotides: TGTGCCAGCAGGACAGGGGGCGGAGGTGTCTATGGCTACACCTTC. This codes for CASRTGGGGVYGYTF. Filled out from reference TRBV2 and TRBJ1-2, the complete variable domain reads EPEVTQTPSHQVTQMGQEVILRCVPISNHLYFYWYRQILGQKVEFLVSFYNNEISEKSEIFDDQFSVERPDGSNFTLKIRSTKLEDSAMYFCASRTGGGGVYGYTFGSGTRLTVV.